Listed below are T cell receptor beta chains from one sample, sequenced in a study of blood T cell repertoires in COVID-19. TCRdb's copy holds only in-frame clones and misses some; the assay was immunoSEQ multiplex PCR. The sample comprises 210,000 or so clones, 87% of which are singletons, and approximately 12% rests with the top ten. Sequencing was performed on peripheral blood. These receptors were obtained from a woman aged 18 to 35 who had recovered from COVID-19. The CDR3 runs from the conserved cysteine through the conserved F or W. Each record gives: D gene, J gene, clone size, V gene, CDR3 DNA, CDR3 protein. A D gene is named only where the DNA matches it firmly. Clone size appears in some rows only: once, few, many, or a class for an expanded clone.

NA TRBJ1-6 few TRBV21-1 TGTGCCCATGGGGAGGGGCCCTATTCGGATTTAGGGTCACCCCTCCACTTT CAHGEGPYSDLGSPLHF
NA TRBJ1-6 NA TRBV6-2/TRBV6-3 TGTGCCAGCAGCCAGGCAGGGGAAAATTCACCCCTCCACTTT CASSQAGENSPLHF
NA TRBJ2-3 NA TRBV3-1/TRBV3-2 TGTGCCAGCAGCCTTAGAACCCAGGGTACGGATACGCAGTATTTT CASSLRTQGTDTQYF
NA TRBJ2-2 NA TRBV7-3 TGTGCCAGCAGCTTAACGGGCGGGATGGGCACCGGGGAGCTGTTTTTT CASSLTGGMGTGELFF
NA TRBJ1-1 NA TRBV7-9 TGTGCCAGCAGCATCTATCCGGGACAAAACACTGAAGCTTTCTTT CASSIYPGQNTEAFF
TRBD2 TRBJ2-5 once TRBV29-1 TGCAGCTCCGGGCCGGGACTAGCGGGAGGGAGTGAAGAGACCCAGTACTTC CSSGPGLAGGSEETQYF
NA TRBJ1-1 NA TRBV30 TGTGCCTGGAGCCACTTAGGGGGTACTGAAGCTTTCTTT CAWSHLGGTEAFF
NA TRBJ1-5 many TRBV7-3 TGTGCCAGCAGCCCGGACAGAAATCAGCCCCAGCATTTT CASSPDRNQPQHF
NA TRBJ1-1 NA TRBV7-9 TGTGCCAGCAGGTTCGCGGGACGGGCCACTGAAGCTTTCTTT CASRFAGRATEAFF
NA TRBJ1-1 NA TRBV15 TGTGCCACCAGCCCCTCGGGGGGGAGAATCACTGAAGCTTTCTTT CATSPSGGRITEAFF
NA TRBJ1-2 NA TRBV7-2 TGTGCCAGCAGCTTAGCCTATACTAACTATGGCTACACCTTC CASSLAYTNYGYTF
NA TRBJ1-2 once TRBV19 TGTGCCAGTACCCCAGGGGTCAGGGTACGGGGCTACACCTTC CASTPGVRVRGYTF
NA TRBJ1-2 NA TRBV25-1 TGTGCCAGCAGTAGGGGATCGAGTGGCTACACCTTC CASSRGSSGYTF
NA TRBJ2-5 NA TRBV9 TGTGCCAGCAGCGTAGGAAACGGAGGCCCGGAGACCCAGTACTTC CASSVGNGGPETQYF
TRBD1 TRBJ1-5 once TRBV6-6 TGTGCCAGCAGGCCCACAGGGGGATCTGATCAGCCCCAGCATTTT CASRPTGGSDQPQHF
TRBD2 TRBJ2-1 NA TRBV19 TGTGCCAGTAGTCCCGGACTAGTCCCCTACAATGAGCAGTTCTTC CASSPGLVPYNEQFF
TRBD1 TRBJ1-2 NA TRBV5-6 TGTGCCAGCAGTCAGGGACAGGGGTATGGCTACACCTTC CASSQGQGYGYTF
NA TRBJ1-1 NA TRBV19 TGTGCCAGTAGTGTTACGGGGGGCACTGAAGCTTTCTTT CASSVTGGTEAFF
NA TRBJ1-6 NA TRBV18 TGTGCCAGCTCACAAGGGGGTAATTCACCCCTCCACTTT CASSQGGNSPLHF
TRBD1 TRBJ1-2 NA TRBV13 TGTGCCAGCAGCTTTGGACAGGGCCAAAGATTAATCTATGGCTACACCTTC CASSFGQGQRLIYGYTF
TRBD1 TRBJ1-3 NA TRBV7-9 TGTGCCAGCAGCCAACAGGGGGGCGGAAACACCATATATTTT CASSQQGGGNTIYF
NA TRBJ2-3 NA TRBV29-1 TGCAGCGTTGAAGACGTCGGACTCACAGATACGCAGTATTTT CSVEDVGLTDTQYF
NA TRBJ2-2 NA TRBV7-2 TGTGCCAGCAGCTTCTCCGGGACATTCGGGACCGGGGAGCTGTTTTTT CASSFSGTFGTGELFF
TRBD2 TRBJ2-3 NA TRBV10-1 TGCGCCAGCAGACTAGCGGGAGGGCCAGCAGATACGCAGTATTTT CASRLAGGPADTQYF
TRBD2 TRBJ2-1 NA TRBV14 TGTGCCAGCAGCCAAGCTAGCGGGAGTTGGAATGAGCAGTTCTTC CASSQASGSWNEQFF
NA TRBJ2-6 NA TRBV27 TGTGCCAGCAGCCGGGACTTCTCCTCTGGGGCCAACGTCCTGACTTTC CASSRDFSSGANVLTF
TRBD2 TRBJ2-5 NA TRBV13 TGTGCCAGCAGCTTCCTAGCGGGAGAGGCCTTAGAGACCCAGTACTTC CASSFLAGEALETQYF
NA TRBJ1-5 NA TRBV30 TGTGCCTGGCAGAAACAGGGTTTCTTGGGCCAGCATTTT CAWQKQGFLGQHF
NA TRBJ1-2 NA TRBV9 TGTGCCAGCAGCGTAACAGATAGCTATGGCTACACCTTC CASSVTDSYGYTF
TRBD2 TRBJ2-3 NA TRBV20-1 TGCAGTGCTAGTGTCCGGGGGGATTGGAGCACAGATACGCAGTATTTT CSASVRGDWSTDTQYF
NA TRBJ2-2 few TRBV4-2 TGTGCCAGCAGCCTAGCAGAGAACACCGGGGAGCTGTTTTTT CASSLAENTGELFF
TRBD1 TRBJ2-5 NA TRBV5-1 TGCGCCAGCAGCTTGGCGGGACAGGTAGAGACCCAGTACTTC CASSLAGQVETQYF
NA TRBJ2-2 NA TRBV4-3 TGCGCCAGCAGCCAAGTGGGTAGGGGAAAGAACACCGGGGAGCTGTTTTTT CASSQVGRGKNTGELFF
NA TRBJ1-1 NA TRBV25-1 TGTGCCAGCAGGGTGGGAGTACACGTCGGAGAGAACACTGAAGCTTTCTTT CASRVGVHVGENTEAFF
TRBD2 TRBJ2-2 few TRBV29-1 TGCAGCGTGGCGACTAGCGAAACTTGGCACGGGGAGCTGTTTTTT CSVATSETWHGELFF
NA TRBJ2-7 once TRBV30 TGTGCCTGGACCGTGGTTGATTCACTCGAGCAGTACTTC CAWTVVDSLEQYF
TRBD1 TRBJ2-3 NA TRBV7-2 TGTGCCAGCAGCCTGACAGGGTTGGGAGATACGCAGTATTTT CASSLTGLGDTQYF
NA TRBJ1-2 NA TRBV2 TGTGCCAGCAGTGGGGAGCTTAGAGGCTACACCTTC CASSGELRGYTF
TRBD1 TRBJ1-4 NA TRBV19 TGTGCCAGTAGTTTCACAGGGGCTGAAAAACTGTTTTTT CASSFTGAEKLFF
TRBD1 TRBJ2-7 NA TRBV11-3 TGTGCCAGCAGCTTAGGGACAGGCGAATTCAACTACGAGCAGTACTTC CASSLGTGEFNYEQYF
NA TRBJ2-1 NA TRBV2 TGTGCCAGCAGTGAAAGAGGCAGCGGAGGGTCGCAGTTCTTC CASSERGSGGSQFF
TRBD1 TRBJ2-5 NA TRBV19 TGTGCCAGTAGTGTCGGACAGGGGTTGGTAGAGACCCAGTACTTC CASSVGQGLVETQYF
NA TRBJ2-3 many TRBV7-2 TGTGCCAGCAGCTCCTTCGGGTTCGAGGGCACAGATACGCAGTATTTT CASSSFGFEGTDTQYF
NA TRBJ1-1 once TRBV9 TGTGCCAGCAGCGTTAAACCGGGACATCCCCTGATTTTT CASSVKPGHPLIF
NA TRBJ1-6 NA TRBV7-3 TGTGCCAGCAGCCGAGGGGGTAATTCACCCCTCCACTTT CASSRGGNSPLHF
NA TRBJ2-4 NA TRBV5-6 TGTGCCAGCAGCGTAGATGCCGGGATTCAGTACTTC CASSVDAGIQYF
TRBD2 TRBJ2-7 NA TRBV25-1 TGTGCCAGCAGTGGGGAGGGACTAGCGGTCCACGAGCAGTACTTC CASSGEGLAVHEQYF
TRBD2 TRBJ2-7 NA TRBV5-1 TGCGCCAGCAGGTCGGGACTAGCGGGAGCCTACGAGCAGTACTTC CASRSGLAGAYEQYF
NA TRBJ1-5 NA TRBV15 TGTGCCACCAGCAGAGATTCGAGTCAGCCCCAGCATTTT CATSRDSSQPQHF
NA TRBJ1-2 NA TRBV14 TGTGCCAGCAGCCCGGGGTACCGCTATGGCTACACCTTC CASSPGYRYGYTF
NA TRBJ2-5 NA TRBV11-1 TGTGCCAGCAGCGAGGACAGAAGAGAGACCCAGTACTTC CASSEDRRETQYF
TRBD1 TRBJ1-5 NA TRBV5-1 TGCGCCAGCGAGACGGGGGACAGGGGGATCAATAGCAATCAGCCCCAGCATTTT CASETGDRGINSNQPQHF
NA TRBJ2-2 NA TRBV11-3 TGTGCCAGCAGACCCGAACCCGGAGGAAATACCGGGGAGCTGTTTTTT CASRPEPGGNTGELFF
NA TRBJ1-1 once TRBV6-5 TGTGCCAGCAGTTACCCGCCCCCGAGGAACACTGAAGCTTTCTTT CASSYPPPRNTEAFF